The clone carrying this T cell receptor (beta chain) was detected only a few times. Its antigen is as yet unknown. This sample's treatment: about 20 received Ad26.COV2.S at low or high dose, single or two shots; a few received placebo; per-sample allocation not given. The samples were gathered on day 63 after the first injection of vaccine or placebo. This vaccine is an Ad26 vector that expresses the Wuhan-strain SARS-CoV-2 spike. The assay was immunoSEQ multiplex PCR, and TCRdb's table has in-frame clones only and misses some. This table holds 410,000 or so clones, roughly 90% found once. This specimen comes from a study of Ad26.COV2.S vaccination and SARS-CoV-2 variants. Study findings and constraints: Placebo recipients trailed vaccine recipients in spike-specific TCR breadth. The study found similar non-spike TCR breadth in vaccine and placebo recipients. Measures of TCR breadth and depth may have fallen short of total T cell responses.

With 1 base removed from V and 2 bases from J, the gap between germline ends came to 8 bases. The CDR3 sequence is 14 residues long. Germline V gene lookup returns CDR1 SGHDN and CDR2 FVKESK. The J gene is TRBJ1-2, the V gene TRBV14; D unresolved. The TCR sequence derives from a person aged 18 to 59 who received the Ad26.COV2.S COVID-19 vaccine or a placebo. Sequenced here: peripheral blood, sampled in a trial of Ad26.COV2.S vaccine versus placebo. The CDR3 is CASSQGPKNYGYTF. DNA of the CDR3: TGTGCCAGCAGCCAAGGTCCGAAGAACTATGGCTACACCTTC. The variable domain in full, with the rest retrieved from reference TRBV14 and TRBJ1-2, is EAGVTQFPSHSVIEKGQTVTLRCDPISGHDNLYWYRRVMGKEIKFLLHFVKESKQDESGMPNNRFLAERTGGTYSTLKVQPAELEDSGVYFCASSQGPKNYGYTFGSGTRLTVV.